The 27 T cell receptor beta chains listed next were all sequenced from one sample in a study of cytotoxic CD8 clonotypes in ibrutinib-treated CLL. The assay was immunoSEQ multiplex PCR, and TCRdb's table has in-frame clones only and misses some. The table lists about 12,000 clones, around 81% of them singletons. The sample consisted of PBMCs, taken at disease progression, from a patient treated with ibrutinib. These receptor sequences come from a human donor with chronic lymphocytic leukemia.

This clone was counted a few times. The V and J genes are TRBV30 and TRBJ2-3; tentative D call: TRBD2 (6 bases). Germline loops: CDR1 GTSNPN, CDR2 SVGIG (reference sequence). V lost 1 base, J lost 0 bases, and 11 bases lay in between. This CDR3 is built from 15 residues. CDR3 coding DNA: TGTGCCTGGAGTGAACTAGCTGCTAGCACAGATACGCAGTATTTT. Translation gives CAWSELAASTDTQYF.

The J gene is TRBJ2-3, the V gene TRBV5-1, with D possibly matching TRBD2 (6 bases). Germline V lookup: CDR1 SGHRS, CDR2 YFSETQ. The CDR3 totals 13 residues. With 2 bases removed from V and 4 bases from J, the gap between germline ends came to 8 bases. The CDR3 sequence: CASSFPGADTQYF. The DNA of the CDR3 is TGCGCCAGCAGCTTTCCGGGGGCAGATACGCAGTATTTT.

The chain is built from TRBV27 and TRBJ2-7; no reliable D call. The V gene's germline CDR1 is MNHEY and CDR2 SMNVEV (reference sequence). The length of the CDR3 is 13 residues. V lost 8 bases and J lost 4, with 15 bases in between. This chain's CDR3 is CASRSGGEYEQYF. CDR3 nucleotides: TGTGCCAGCCGCTCCGGCGGCGAGTACGAGCAGTACTTC.

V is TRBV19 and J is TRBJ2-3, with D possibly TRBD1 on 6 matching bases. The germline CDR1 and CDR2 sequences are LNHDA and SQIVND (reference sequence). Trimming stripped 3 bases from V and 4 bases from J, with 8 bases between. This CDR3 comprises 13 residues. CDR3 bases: TGTGCCAGTAGTATTCAGGGGTCAGATACGCAGTATTTT. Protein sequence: CASSIQGSDTQYF.

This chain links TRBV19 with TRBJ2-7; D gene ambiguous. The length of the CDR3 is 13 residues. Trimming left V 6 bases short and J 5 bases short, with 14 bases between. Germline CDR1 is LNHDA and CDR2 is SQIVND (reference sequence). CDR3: CASSGPEWDEQYF. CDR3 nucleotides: TGTGCCAGTAGCGGACCCGAATGGGACGAGCAGTACTTC.

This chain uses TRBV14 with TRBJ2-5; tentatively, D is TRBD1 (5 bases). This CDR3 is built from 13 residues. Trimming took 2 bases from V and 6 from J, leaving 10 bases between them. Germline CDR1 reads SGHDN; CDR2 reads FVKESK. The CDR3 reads CASSQLAGKTQYF. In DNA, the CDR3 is TGTGCCAGCAGCCAATTGGCAGGGAAGACCCAGTACTTC.

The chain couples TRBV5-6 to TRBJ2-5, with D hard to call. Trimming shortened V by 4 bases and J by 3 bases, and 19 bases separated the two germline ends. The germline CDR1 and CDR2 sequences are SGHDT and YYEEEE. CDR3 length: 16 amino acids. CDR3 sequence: CASSTTGRTVKETQYF. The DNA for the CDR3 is TGTGCCAGCAGCACAACCGGACGGACGGTCAAAGAGACCCAGTACTTC.

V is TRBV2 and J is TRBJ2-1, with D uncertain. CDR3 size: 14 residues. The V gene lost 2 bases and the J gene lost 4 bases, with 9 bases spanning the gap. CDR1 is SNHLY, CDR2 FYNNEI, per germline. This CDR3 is CASSEWVDYNEQFF. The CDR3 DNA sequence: TGTGCCAGCAGTGAATGGGTCGATTACAATGAGCAGTTCTTC.

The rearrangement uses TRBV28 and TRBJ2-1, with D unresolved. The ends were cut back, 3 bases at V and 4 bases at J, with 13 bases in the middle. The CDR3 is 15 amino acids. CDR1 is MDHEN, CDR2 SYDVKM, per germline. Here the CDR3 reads CASSLSSLGYNEQFF. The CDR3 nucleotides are TGTGCCAGCAGTTTGAGTAGCCTAGGGTACAATGAGCAGTTCTTC. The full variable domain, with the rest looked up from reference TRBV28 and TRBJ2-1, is DVKVTQSSRYLVKRTGEKVFLECVQDMDHENMFWYRQDPGLGLRLIYFSYDVKMKEKGDIPEGYSVSREKKERFSLILESASTNQTSMYLCASSLSSLGYNEQFFGPGTRLTVL.

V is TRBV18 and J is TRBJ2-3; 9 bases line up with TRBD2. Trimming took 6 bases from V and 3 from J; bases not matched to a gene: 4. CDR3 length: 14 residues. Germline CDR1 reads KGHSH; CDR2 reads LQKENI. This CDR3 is CASSVAGATDTQYF. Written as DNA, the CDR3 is TGTGCCAGCTCCGTAGCGGGAGCGACAGATACGCAGTATTTT.

CDR3 sequence: CASRAGGWNTEAFF. The CDR3, as DNA: TGTGCCAGCAGGGCAGGGGGCTGGAACACTGAAGCTTTCTTT. The gene calls are TRBV5-4 and TRBJ1-1; 8 bases are a match to TRBD1. After removal of 5 bases from V and 1 base from J, the junction contained 4 bases not matched to a gene. The CDR3 is made up of 14 amino acids. Germline V gene sequence: CDR1 SGHNT, CDR2 YYREEE (reference sequence).

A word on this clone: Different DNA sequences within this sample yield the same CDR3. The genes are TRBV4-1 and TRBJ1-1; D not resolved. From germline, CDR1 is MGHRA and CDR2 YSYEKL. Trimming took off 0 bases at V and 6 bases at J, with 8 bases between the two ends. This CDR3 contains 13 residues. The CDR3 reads CASSQDRAAEAFF. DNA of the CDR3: TGCGCCAGCAGCCAAGATAGGGCAGCTGAAGCTTTCTTT.

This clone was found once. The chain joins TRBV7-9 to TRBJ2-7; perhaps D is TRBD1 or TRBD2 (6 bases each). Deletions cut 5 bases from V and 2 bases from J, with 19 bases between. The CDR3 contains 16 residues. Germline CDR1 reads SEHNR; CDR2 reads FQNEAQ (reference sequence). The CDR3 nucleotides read TGTGCCAGCAGCCGGGGGAGTTCGGGGGCGGCCTACGAGCAGTACTTC. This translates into CASSRGSSGAAYEQYF.

The CDR3 coding sequence is TGTGCCAGCAGTTACGCTAGCGGATACACAGATACGCAGTATTTT. It encodes CASSYASGYTDTQYF. This rearrangement joins TRBV6-5 to TRBJ2-3; 7 positions match TRBD2. V was clipped by 2 bases and J by 2 bases; unmatched bases: 4. Per germline, CDR1 MNHEY and CDR2 SVGAGI. The CDR3 has 15 amino acids.

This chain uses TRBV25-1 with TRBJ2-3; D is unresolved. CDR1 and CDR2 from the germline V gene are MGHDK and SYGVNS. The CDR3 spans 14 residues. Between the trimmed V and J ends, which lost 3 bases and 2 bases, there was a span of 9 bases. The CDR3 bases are TGTGCCAGCAGTGATGGTAGCCTCACAGATACGCAGTATTTT. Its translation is CASSDGSLTDTQYF.

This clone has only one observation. The CDR3 DNA reads as TGCGCCAGCAGCTTGGGGGGCCAGGACGGGACAGATACGCAGTATTTT. Protein: CASSLGGQDGTDTQYF. The gene calls are TRBV5-1 and TRBJ2-3, with D perhaps TRBD1 (5 bases). Germline V gene sequence: CDR1 SGHRS, CDR2 YFSETQ. The CDR3 spans 16 residues. V shed 0 bases and J shed 3 bases, with 14 bases lying between them.

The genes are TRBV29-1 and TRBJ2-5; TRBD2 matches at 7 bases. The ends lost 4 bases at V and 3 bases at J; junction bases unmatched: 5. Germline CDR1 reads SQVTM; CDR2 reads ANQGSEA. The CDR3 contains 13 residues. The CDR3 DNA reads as TGCAGCGTTGCGGCTAGCGGCGAAGAGACCCAGTACTTC. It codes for CSVAASGEETQYF.

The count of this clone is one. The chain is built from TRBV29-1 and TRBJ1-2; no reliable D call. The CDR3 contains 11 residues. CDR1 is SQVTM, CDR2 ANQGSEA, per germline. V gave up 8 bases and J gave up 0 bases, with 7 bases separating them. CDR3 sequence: CSLRTNYGYTF. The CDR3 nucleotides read TGCAGCCTTCGGACTAACTATGGCTACACCTTC.

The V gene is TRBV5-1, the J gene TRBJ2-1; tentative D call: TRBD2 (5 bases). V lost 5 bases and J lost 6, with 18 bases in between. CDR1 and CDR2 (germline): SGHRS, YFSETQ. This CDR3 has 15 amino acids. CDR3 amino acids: CASSPDPLEGNEQFF. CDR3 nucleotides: TGCGCCAGCAGTCCAGACCCACTAGAGGGCAATGAGCAGTTCTTC.

The CDR3: CASSVGGYGYTF. CDR3 in DNA: TGTGCCAGCAGCGTTGGAGGGTATGGCTACACCTTC. The rearrangement uses TRBV9 and TRBJ1-2, with D unresolved. This CDR3 contains 12 residues. Looked up from germline, CDR1 is SGDLS and CDR2 is YYNGEE. The germline V and J ends were trimmed by 2 bases and 5 bases, with 7 bases remaining between them.

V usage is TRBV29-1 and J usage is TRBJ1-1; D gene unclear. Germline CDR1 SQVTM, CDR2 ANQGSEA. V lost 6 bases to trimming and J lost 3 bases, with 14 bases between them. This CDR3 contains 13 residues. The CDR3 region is CSVIRGRDTEAFF. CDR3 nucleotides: TGCAGCGTAATACGGGGTAGGGACACTGAAGCTTTCTTT.

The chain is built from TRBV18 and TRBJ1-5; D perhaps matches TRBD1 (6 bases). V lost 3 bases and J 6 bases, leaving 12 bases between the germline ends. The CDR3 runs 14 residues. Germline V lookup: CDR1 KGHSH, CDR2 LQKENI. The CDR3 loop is CASSPGGGGQPQHF. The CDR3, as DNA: TGTGCCAGCTCACCGGGAGGGGGAGGTCAGCCCCAGCATTTT.

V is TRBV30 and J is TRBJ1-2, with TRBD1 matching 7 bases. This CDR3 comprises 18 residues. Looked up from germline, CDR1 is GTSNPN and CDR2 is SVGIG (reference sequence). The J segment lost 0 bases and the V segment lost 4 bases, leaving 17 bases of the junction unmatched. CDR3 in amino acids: CAWNRIGDREKPNYGYTF. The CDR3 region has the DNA TGTGCCTGGAACCGGATAGGAGACAGGGAAAAGCCTAACTATGGCTACACCTTC.

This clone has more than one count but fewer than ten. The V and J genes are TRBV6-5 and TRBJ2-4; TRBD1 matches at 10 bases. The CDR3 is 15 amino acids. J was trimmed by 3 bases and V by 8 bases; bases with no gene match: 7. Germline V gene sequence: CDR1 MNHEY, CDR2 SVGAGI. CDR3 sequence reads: CASGDRGLDKNIQYF. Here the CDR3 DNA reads TGTGCCAGCGGAGACAGGGGGCTTGACAAAAACATTCAGTACTTC.

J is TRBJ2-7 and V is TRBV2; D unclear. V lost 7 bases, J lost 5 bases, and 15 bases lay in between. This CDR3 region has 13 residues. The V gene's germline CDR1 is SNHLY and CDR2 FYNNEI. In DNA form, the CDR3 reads TGTGCCAGCATTAGGAACCTGCAGGACGAGCAGTACTTC. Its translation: CASIRNLQDEQYF.

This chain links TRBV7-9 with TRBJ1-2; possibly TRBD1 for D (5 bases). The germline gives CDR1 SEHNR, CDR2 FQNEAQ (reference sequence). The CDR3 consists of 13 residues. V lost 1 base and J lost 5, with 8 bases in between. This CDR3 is CASSLVPGYGYTF. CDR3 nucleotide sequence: TGTGCCAGCAGCTTAGTCCCAGGGTATGGCTACACCTTC. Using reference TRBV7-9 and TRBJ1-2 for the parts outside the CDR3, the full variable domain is DTGVSQNPRHKITKRGQNVTFRCDPISEHNRLYWYRQTLGQGPEFLTYFQNEAQLEKSRLLSDRFSAERPKGSFSTLEIQRTEQGDSAMYLCASSLVPGYGYTFGSGTRLTVV.

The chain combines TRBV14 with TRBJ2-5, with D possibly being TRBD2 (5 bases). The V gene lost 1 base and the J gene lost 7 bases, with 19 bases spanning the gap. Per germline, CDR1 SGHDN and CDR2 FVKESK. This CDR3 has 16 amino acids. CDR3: CASSQAWPSRSLTQYF. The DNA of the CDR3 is TGTGCCAGCAGCCAAGCTTGGCCTAGCCGGTCGTTGACCCAGTACTTC. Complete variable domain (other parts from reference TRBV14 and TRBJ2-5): EAGVTQFPSHSVIEKGQTVTLRCDPISGHDNLYWYRRVMGKEIKFLLHFVKESKQDESGMPNNRFLAERTGGTYSTLKVQPAELEDSGVYFCASSQAWPSRSLTQYFGPGTRLLVL.